This entry is about one T cell receptor beta chain. Its cognate antigen has yet to be identified. No clone much larger than this one lies a single base away; base qualities are absent. The immunoSEQ Assay, a bias-controlled multiplex PCR, was used to amplify TCRbeta CDR3 regions from genomic DNA. The authors' pipeline ran thus. The number of nucleated cells in each sample was estimated by amplification of reference gene primers within the assay. To quantify the absolute abundance of each unique TCRbeta CDR3 rearrangement, sequence reads were collapsed and filtered. Productive Simpson clonality was computed per sample as the square root of Simpson's diversity index over productive rearrangements. The table was pulled from immuneACCESS by TCRdb, which kept in-frame rearrangements only. Such tables lose some clones; where checked, under half of the loss comes from unresolved V genes, and the rest has no known cause. For V, J and clone size, that table is used; D and trimming come from the DNA. The sample table contains 110,000 or so clones; only one count was recorded for over 75% of them. The top ten clones comprise approximately 7% of the sample.

The CDR3 runs 17 amino acids, cysteine and phenylalanine included. Just CDR3 DNA is preserved here, 51 bases in frame from base 1. Here V drops 2 bases and J drops 0 bases, and the junction holds 5 bases not matched to any gene. CDR1 ENHRY and CDR2 SYGVKD are derived from the germline V gene. This sample was taken from a study of blood T cell repertoires in COVID-19 (dated by TCRdb to the early 2020s). Notes on the research overall: Samples covering the acute and convalescent phases of COVID-19 were provided by collaborators in the United States, Italy and Spain. Where available, HLA class I and class II types were taken from metadata supplied by the sample provider and were not determined by assay-based typing. The dataset comprised deeply sampled blood TCRbeta repertoires from subjects exposed to, actively infected with, or recovered from COVID-19. The repertoires were made available in a free public database intended to serve as a resource for research on the immune response to SARS-CoV-2. The material from the prospective study consisted of cDNA or gDNA derived from T cells, B-cell-depleted T cells, or PBMCs. A de-identified subject ID, COVID-19 status, age in years and sex were almost always included in the sample metadata. Samples were obtained from the ongoing ImmuneRACE study (first 160 participants) and from some 1,200 subjects provided by 6 global collaborators. Points the paper makes about the study in general: How much clinical and demographic metadata was included differed by source and by participant, and the metadata was provided uncurated.

The collaborating institutions used their own protocols to collect whole blood in K2EDTA tubes. For TCRbeta analysis, collaborator samples were shipped as frozen whole blood, as isolated PBMCs, or as DNA extracted from either sample type. Sequencing was done on a sample of peripheral blood. The chain couples TRBV10-3 to TRBJ1-2; the junction holds 11 bases that match TRBD1. The sequence was obtained from a woman aged 45-59 years with acute or convalescent COVID-19. The CDR3 protein sequence reads: CAISETLGQGANYGYTF. The nucleotide sequence reads TGTGCCATCAGTGAGACTTTGGGACAGGGGGCTAACTATGGCTACACCTTC.